The rows below give T cell receptor beta chains drawn from one sample of a study of cytotoxic CD8 clonotypes in ibrutinib-treated CLL. Generated by immunoSEQ multiplex PCR, the TCRdb table keeps only in-frame clones and is missing some. The repertoire has about 200,000 clones, 75% to 85% of them found once; the top ten carry about an eighth. Sequenced material: PBMCs, taken after 12 months of ibrutinib treatment. These receptors were taken from a human donor with chronic lymphocytic leukemia. Both conserved end residues are part of each CDR3. Each record gives: V gene, D gene, J gene, clone size, CDR3 DNA, CDR3 protein. A D gene is named only where the DNA matches it firmly. Rows give clone size only sometimes, using once, few, many, or a class for an expanded clone.

TRBV13	TRBD1	TRBJ1-1	NA	TGTGCCAGCAGCTTCAACAGGGGTGATGAAGCTTTCTTT	CASSFNRGDEAFF
TRBV5-6	NA	TRBJ1-4	NA	TGTGCCAGCAGGGGCCCTAATGAAAAACTGTTTTTT	CASRGPNEKLFF
TRBV4-1	TRBD2	TRBJ2-2	once	TGCGCCAGCAGCCACCCGTCGGGACTAGCGGGGGGGCAGGTCACCGGGGAGCTGTTTTTT	CASSHPSGLAGGQVTGELFF
TRBV11-2	NA	TRBJ1-1	NA	TGTGCCAGCAGCTTGACCCCGGGGAACACTGAAGCTTTCTTT	CASSLTPGNTEAFF
TRBV4-2	TRBD2	TRBJ2-7	once	TGTGCCAGCAGCCAAGAGGGACTAGCGGGGGAGCAGTACTTC	CASSQEGLAGEQYF
TRBV7-8	NA	TRBJ2-7	NA	TGTGCCAGCAGGCCTACAGTAACCAACACCTACGAGCAGTACTTC	CASRPTVTNTYEQYF
TRBV7-8	TRBD2	TRBJ2-2	NA	TGTGCCAGCAGCCCTAGCCGGACTAGCAACGTGGAGCTGTTTTTT	CASSPSRTSNVELFF
TRBV29-1	NA	TRBJ1-2	NA	TGCAGCGTCCAAGTGGGGGCTAACTATGGCTACACCTTC	CSVQVGANYGYTF
TRBV21-1	NA	TRBJ2-3	NA	TGTGCCAGCAGCTTCGGCTGGAGGCGAGGTCGCACAGATACGCAGTATTTT	CASSFGWRRGRTDTQYF
TRBV10-1	TRBD2	TRBJ2-1	NA	TGCGCCAGCAGTGAGTCGACTAGCGGGGGGAATGAGCAGTTCTTC	CASSESTSGGNEQFF
TRBV10-3	NA	TRBJ1-1	NA	TGTGCCATCAGTGGACTGGAGAACACTGAAGCTTTCTTT	CAISGLENTEAFF
TRBV10-1	NA	TRBJ1-1	NA	TGCGCCAGCAGTGACCTTCAACAGGGACGCACTGAAGCTTTCTTT	CASSDLQQGRTEAFF
TRBV5-1	NA	TRBJ2-3	NA	TGCGCCAGCAGCTTCACTTCCTCCACAGATACGCAGTATTTT	CASSFTSSTDTQYF
TRBV5-4	TRBD2	TRBJ2-7	NA	TGTGCCAGCAGCTCGGGACTAGCGCCTTCCTACGAGCAGTACTTC	CASSSGLAPSYEQYF
TRBV5-4	TRBD2	TRBJ2-1	NA	TGTGCCAGCAGCAGAGCGGGGGGGCCCTACAATGAGCAGTTCTTC	CASSRAGGPYNEQFF
TRBV9	NA	TRBJ2-5	NA	TGTGCCAGCAGCGTAGGCGAGGGGTGGACTCGGGAGACCCAGTACTTC	CASSVGEGWTRETQYF
TRBV30	TRBD1	TRBJ2-7	NA	TGTGCCTGGAGTGTGGACAGGGAAAGCGAGCAGTACTTC	CAWSVDRESEQYF
TRBV29-1	NA	TRBJ1-1	NA	TGCAGCGTCGCGATGGGAGACTGGACAGAAGCTTTCTTT	CSVAMGDWTEAFF
TRBV7-7	NA	TRBJ2-7	NA	TGTGCTAGCAGCTTCGGGGTTTACGCTGAGCAGTACTTC	CASSFGVYAEQYF
TRBV27	NA	TRBJ2-3	NA	TGTGCCAGCAGTTTATTACTACCCGCGGATACGCAGTATTTT	CASSLLLPADTQYF
TRBV4-1	NA	TRBJ2-5	NA	TGCGCCAGCAGCCACCCTGGCGTAGCAACCCAGTACTTC	CASSHPGVATQYF
TRBV7-8	NA	TRBJ1-5	NA	TGTGCCAGCAGCCTTCATAGCAATCAGCCCCAGCATTTT	CASSLHSNQPQHF
TRBV6-4	NA	TRBJ2-5	NA	TGTGCCAGCAGTGACTCCGAACGTGTATTGGAGACCCAGTACTTC	CASSDSERVLETQYF
TRBV19	TRBD1	TRBJ2-7	NA	TGTGCCAGTAGTAGGGGACAGGGGGCCGAGCAGTACTTC	CASSRGQGAEQYF
TRBV30	TRBD1	TRBJ1-4	NA	TGTGCCTGGAGTACGGGACAGGGGGGCGAAAAACTGTTTTTT	CAWSTGQGGEKLFF
TRBV4-2	TRBD2	TRBJ2-7	NA	TGTGCCAGCAGCACCCCCACTAGCGGGGGTTTCTACGAGCAGTACTTC	CASSTPTSGGFYEQYF
TRBV6-1	NA	TRBJ1-4	NA	TGTGCCAGCAGTGAACCTCCAGGGAAACTGTTTTTT	CASSEPPGKLFF
TRBV28	TRBD1	TRBJ1-4	NA	TGTGCCAGCAGTACTGACTCCGGGACAGGCCATGAAAAACTGTTTTTT	CASSTDSGTGHEKLFF
TRBV18	NA	TRBJ2-6	NA	TGTGCCAGCTCACGAACCCCGGGGGCCGGGGCCAACGTCCTGACTTTC	CASSRTPGAGANVLTF
TRBV7-9	NA	TRBJ1-1	NA	TGTGCCAGCTCGCGCGCCGAGAACACTGAAGCTTTCTTT	CASSRAENTEAFF
TRBV5-1	TRBD2	TRBJ2-4	NA	TGCGCCAGCAGCCCCGATAGCGGGTTAGCCAAAAACATTCAGTACTTC	CASSPDSGLAKNIQYF
TRBV4-1	NA	TRBJ1-1	NA	TGCGCCAGCAGCTCTAATTTGCCGGGACCCCACCAGAGGAACACTGAAGCTTTCTTT	CASSSNLPGPHQRNTEAFF
TRBV19	TRBD1	TRBJ1-1	NA	TGTGCCAGTAGTATAGATCTTGGGGGACAGAAGAACACTGAAGCTTTCTTT	CASSIDLGGQKNTEAFF
TRBV7-8	TRBD2	TRBJ2-7	NA	TGTGCCAGCAGCTCGGGACTAGCGGGGGGGGCGGTCTACGAGCAGTACTTC	CASSSGLAGGAVYEQYF
TRBV12-2	NA	TRBJ2-3	NA	TGTGCAAGTCGCGCCAGCCCAGGGGGGAACACAGATACGCAGTATTTT	CASRASPGGNTDTQYF
TRBV11-1	NA	TRBJ1-1	once	TGTGCCAGCAGCTTTGCGGGGCCCAACACTGAAGCTTTCTTT	CASSFAGPNTEAFF
TRBV29-1	TRBD1	TRBJ1-1	once	TGCAGCGTTGGCCGACAGGGTAACACTGAAGCTTTCTTT	CSVGRQGNTEAFF
TRBV18	TRBD1	TRBJ1-3	few	TGTGCCAGCTCACCCGGGACAGGGGTAGGAAACACCATATATTTT	CASSPGTGVGNTIYF
TRBV2	NA	TRBJ1-5	once	TGTGCCAGCAGTGAGCTTTTTGTGACGGATCAGCCCCAGCATTTT	CASSELFVTDQPQHF
TRBV11-2	NA	TRBJ2-6	NA	TGTGCCAGCAGCTCAAACCGCCTCGGGGAGGCTGGGGCCAACGTCCTGACTTTC	CASSSNRLGEAGANVLTF